One and the same sample provided the 11 T cell receptor beta chains below, sequenced in a study of T cell responses to AZD1222 COVID-19 vaccine. Libraries were prepared by immunoSEQ multiplex PCR; TCRdb keeps only in-frame clonotypes and omits some of them. The sample holds roughly 150,000 clones, approximately 92% seen once. The sample here was peripheral blood, taken 28 days after the second AZD1222 dose. All receptors come from an adult who received the AZD1222 COVID-19 vaccine.

The chain uses TRBV3-1 (or the pseudogene TRBV3-2) and TRBJ1-1, with D possibly matching TRBD1 (6 bases). This CDR3 comprises 12 residues. Germline assignment: CDR1 LGHDT and CDR2 YNNKEL (reference sequence). Between the trimmed V and J ends, which lost 3 bases and 8 bases, there was a span of 10 bases. DNA of the CDR3: TGTGCCAGCAGCCAGATCGGACAGGAAGCTTTCTTT. Protein product: CASSQIGQEAFF.

This clone was recorded a few times. CDR3 region: CASSLGTQGIPGKLFF. CDR3 nucleotide sequence: TGCGCCAGCAGCTTGGGCACCCAGGGGATACCCGGAAAACTGTTTTTT. This chain joins TRBV5-1 and TRBJ1-4, with D possibly TRBD1 on 6 matching bases. This CDR3 comprises 16 residues. With 0 bases removed from V and 10 bases from J, the gap between germline ends came to 19 bases. Germline V gene sequence: CDR1 SGHRS, CDR2 YFSETQ.

This clone was observed a handful of times. V gene TRBV19 combines with J gene TRBJ2-5, with D unclear. CDR1 is LNHDA and CDR2 is SQIVND in the germline V gene (reference sequence). CDR3 length: 14 residues. V was trimmed by 4 bases and J by 7 bases, leaving 16 bases between them. CDR3 sequence: CASSTDLGLGTQYF. The CDR3 DNA reads TGTGCCAGTAGTACGGATTTAGGTCTTGGGACCCAGTACTTC.

This sequence joins TRBV7-3 and TRBJ1-3; D remains ambiguous. Germline V gene data show CDR1 as SGHTA and CDR2 as FQGTGA. CDR3 length: 17 residues. V lost 1 base and J lost 0, with 13 bases in between. CDR3 in amino acids: CASSLNPPEDSGNTIYF. CDR3 DNA sequence: TGTGCCAGCAGCTTAAACCCCCCAGAAGACTCTGGAAACACCATATATTTT.

This clone was seen only once. J is TRBJ1-3 and V is TRBV30, with D maybe TRBD1 (6 bases). The V end was cut by 1 base, the J end by 2 bases, with 6 bases between. CDR1 and CDR2 from the germline V gene are GTSNPN and SVGIG (reference sequence). This CDR3 has 13 residues. Here the CDR3 reads CAWSGDTGNTIYF. The DNA of the CDR3 is TGTGCCTGGAGTGGGGACACTGGAAACACCATATATTTT. The complete variable domain, with remaining parts taken from reference TRBV30 and TRBJ1-3, reads SQTIHQWPATLVQPVGSPLSLECTVEGTSNPNLYWYRQAAGRGLQLLFYSVGIGQISSEVPQNLSASRPQDRQFILSSKKLLLSDSGFYLCAWSGDTGNTIYFGEGSWLTVV.

The rearrangement uses TRBV5-8 and TRBJ2-3; TRBD2 might be the D (7 bases). The CDR3 runs 14 residues. V lost 1 base and J lost 6, with 12 bases in between. CDR1 SGHTS and CDR2 YDEGEE come from the germline V gene. In DNA, the CDR3 is TGTGCCAGCAGCTTGCGGGGGGCCGGGGATACGCAGTATTTT. It is translated as CASSLRGAGDTQYF.

J is TRBJ2-2 and V is TRBV12-5; maybe TRBD2 (5 bases). The ends were cut back, 0 bases at V and 6 bases at J, with 20 bases in the middle. The CDR3 covers 18 residues. In germline, CDR1 is LGHNT, CDR2 FRNRAP. CDR3 amino acids: CASGLVLGPREQAGELFF. The CDR3 nucleotides are TGTGCTAGTGGTTTGGTACTAGGACCCCGAGAGCAGGCCGGGGAGCTGTTTTTT.

The CDR3 protein is CASSRGGTQYF. For the CDR3, the DNA is TGTGCCAGCAGCCGAGGGGGTACGCAGTATTTT. This chain links TRBV3-1 (or the pseudogene TRBV3-2) with TRBJ2-3, with TRBD1 as a possible D gene (6 bases). There are 11 residues in the CDR3. V lost 4 bases, J lost 8 bases, and 7 bases lay in between. Looked up from germline, CDR1 is LGHDT and CDR2 is YNNKEL (reference sequence).

The V call is TRBV24-1, the J call TRBJ2-3; 13 bases line up with TRBD2. Per the germline V gene, CDR1 is KGHDR and CDR2 is SFDVKD. Trimming removed 4 bases from V and 5 bases from J; junction bases left unmatched: 11. This CDR3 is 18 amino acids long. This CDR3 is CATSDPGLAGLRVDTQYF. The CDR3 bases are TGTGCCACCAGTGACCCGGGACTAGCGGGACTTCGGGTAGATACGCAGTATTTT.

This chain connects TRBV7-8 to TRBJ2-1; 7 nucleotides agree with TRBD2. Losses at the gene ends were 5 bases for V and 6 bases for J; bases not matched to a gene: 10. CDR1 is SGHVS, CDR2 FQNEAQ, per germline. The CDR3 covers 15 residues. The CDR3 spells CASSQRGGVSNEQFF. The CDR3 coding sequence is TGTGCCAGCAGCCAGCGGGGTGGGGTGAGCAATGAGCAGTTCTTC.

The CDR3 sequence: CASSLTSGGLPYEQYF. The CDR3 region has the DNA TGTGCCAGCAGCTTAACTAGCGGGGGGTTACCCTACGAGCAGTACTTC. The J gene is TRBJ2-7, the V gene TRBV7-8; 12 bases fit TRBD2. CDR3 length: 16 amino acids. The V segment lost 2 bases and the J segment 2 bases; nucleotides outside the gene matches: 4. Germline CDR1 reads SGHVS; CDR2 reads FQNEAQ.